This paragraph reports one T cell receptor beta chain. The method was immunoSEQ multiplex PCR; TCRdb's version includes in-frame clones alone and lacks a portion of them. The sample includes 200,000 to 250,000 clones, roughly 74% of them seen just once. Trimming removed 2 bases from V and 9 bases from J, with 11 bases in between. CDR3 length equals 13 residues. CDR1 and CDR2 (germline): LGHNA, YSLEER. This entry comes from a study of cytotoxic CD8 clonotypes in ibrutinib-treated CLL. This TCR was recovered from a human donor with chronic lymphocytic leukemia. The chain is built from TRBV4-3 and TRBJ2-1; tentatively, D is TRBD1 (5 bases). Sequencing used PBMCs, obtained after 24 months of ibrutinib treatment. The CDR3 DNA reads as TGCGCCAGCAGCCAACAGGGTGGCGGTGAGCAGTTCTTC. Its protein product is CASSQQGGGEQFF.